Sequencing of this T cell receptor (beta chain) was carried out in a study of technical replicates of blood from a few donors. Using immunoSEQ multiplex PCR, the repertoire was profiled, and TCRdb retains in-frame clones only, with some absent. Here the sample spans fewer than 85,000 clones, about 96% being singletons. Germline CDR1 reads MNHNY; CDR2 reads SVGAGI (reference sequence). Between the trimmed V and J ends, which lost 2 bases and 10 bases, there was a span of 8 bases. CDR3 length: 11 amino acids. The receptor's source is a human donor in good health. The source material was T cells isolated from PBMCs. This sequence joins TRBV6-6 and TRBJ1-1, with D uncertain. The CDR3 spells CASSYTGRAFF. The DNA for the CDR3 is TGTGCCAGCAGTTACACTGGGAGAGCTTTCTTT.